This TCR beta chain emerged from a study of cytomegalovirus exposure and HLA in healthy donors. Findings and caveats of the study: There were approximately 150 TCR beta chains listed as cytomegalovirus-associated.

Points on this clone: As yet, its antigen is unknown.

CDR3 length: 11 residues. The germline V and J ends were trimmed by 5 bases and 4 bases, with 5 bases remaining between them. PCR amplification relied on 60 Vbeta primers (plus 13 Jbeta primers). This table comes from immunoSEQ multiplex PCR, and its TCRdb copy is limited to in-frame clones, with some not included. This listing includes around 190,000 clones. Specimen: PBMCs. The chain has TRBV6-7 and TRBJ2-5; no clear D gene. TRBV6-7 is labeled an ORF, and its function is uncertain. This TCR came from a young woman in good health and CMV-seropositive. The CDR3 loop is CASSHRETQYF. Here the CDR3 DNA reads TGTGCCAGCAGTCACAGAGAGACCCAGTACTTC.